These 14 T cell receptor beta chains were sequenced from one sample in a study of T cells in Graves' hyperthyroidism and ophthalmopathy. TCR beta CDR3 regions were amplified from RNA transcripts. HTBI primers were the set used in a first-round RT-PCR of the TCR CDR3. TCRdb reprocessed the multiplex PCR reads with MiXCR, giving one entry per CDR3 protein. The repertoire holds some 360,000 distinct CDR3 sequences, with roughly 18% as singletons. Sequencing input: blood. The receptors here all came from a woman between 40 and 50 years old with Graves' ophthalmopathy.

This clonotype has at least ten counts. CDR3: CASSYGIAKNIQYF. The CDR3, as DNA: TGTGCCAGCAGTTACGGGATAGCCAAAAACATTCAGTACTTC. The J gene is TRBJ2-4, the V gene TRBV6-5; D unresolved. The CDR3 runs to 14 residues. Trimming took off 2 bases at V and 0 bases at J, with 5 bases between the two ends. Germline-derived CDR1 and CDR2 are MNHEY and SVGAGI.

This clonotype occurred many times. The chain uses TRBV9 and TRBJ2-5, with D hard to call. CDR1 is SGDLS and CDR2 is YYNGEE in the germline V gene. Trimming removed 3 bases from V and 2 bases from J, with 8 bases in between. The CDR3 runs to 13 residues. DNA of the CDR3: TGTGCCAGCAGCGGAGCCCCACAAGAGACCCAGTACTTC. It encodes CASSGAPQETQYF.

This clonotype was found many times. The chain carries TRBV20-1 and TRBJ1-5; unclear D gene. The germline CDR1 and CDR2 sequences are DFQATT and SNEGSKA (reference sequence). The CDR3 consists of 16 residues. Trimming left V 1 base short and J 4 bases short, with 17 bases between. The CDR3 loop is CSARGSGLGGNQPQHF. Written as DNA, the CDR3 is TGCAGTGCTAGAGGATCGGGATTGGGAGGTAATCAGCCCCAGCATTTT.

CDR3 coding DNA: TGCGCCAGCAGCTTGCAGGGAAGCTCCTATAATTCACCCCTCCACTTT. Translated: CASSLQGSSYNSPLHF. V is TRBV5-1 and J is TRBJ1-6; possibly TRBD1 for D (5 bases). The germline V gene encodes CDR1 SGHRS and CDR2 YFSETQ. The germline V and J ends were trimmed by 1 base and 0 bases, with 8 bases remaining between them. The CDR3 contains 16 residues.

This clonotype appeared many times. The chain is built from TRBV4-2 and TRBJ2-7, with 11 bases lining up with TRBD2. Germline values: CDR1 LGHNA, CDR2 YNFKEQ. V trimming: 7 bases; J trimming: 3 bases; junction bases outside the gene matches: 8. The CDR3 extends over 15 amino acids. Here the CDR3 reads CASNPTSGSSYEQYF. DNA for the CDR3: TGTGCCAGCAACCCTACTAGCGGGAGTAGCTACGAGCAGTACTTC.

This clonotype occurred many times. The CDR3 DNA sequence: TGTGCCAGCAGCAGACTAGCGGGAGAGCAGTACTTC. Amino acids: CASSRLAGEQYF. The chain recombines TRBV7-2 with TRBJ2-7; 11 bases map to TRBD2. Germline loops: CDR1 SGHTA, CDR2 FQGNSA. The CDR3 totals 12 residues. Trimming took 5 bases from V and 7 from J; bases not matched to a gene: 1. The full variable domain, with the rest looked up from reference TRBV7-2 and TRBJ2-7, is GAGVSQSPSNKVTEKGKDVELRCDPISGHTALYWYRQSLGQGLEFLIYFQGNSAPDKSGLPSDRFSAERTGGSVSTLTIQRTQQEDSAVYLCASSRLAGEQYFGPGTRLTVT.

The rearrangement links TRBV12-3 or TRBV12-4 to TRBJ2-3; 8 nucleotides agree with TRBD2. The CDR3 sequence is 15 residues long. With V trimmed by 5 bases and J by 5 bases, 9 bases remained unmatched. The CDR3 is CASSKEREWGDTQYF. CDR3 in DNA: TGTGCCAGCAGTAAGGAGCGGGAGTGGGGAGATACGCAGTATTTT.

This clonotype was counted at least ten times. This chain connects TRBV29-1 to TRBJ2-7; no clear D gene. This CDR3 is built from 13 residues. Looked up from germline, CDR1 is SQVTM and CDR2 is ANQGSEA. V shed 6 bases and J shed 1 base, with 13 bases lying between them. In DNA, the CDR3 is TGCAGCGTCGAGACGGACGAATCCTACGAGCAGTACTTC. It translates to CSVETDESYEQYF.

This clonotype was seen a handful of times. This chain links TRBV3-1 with TRBJ2-7; TRBD1 or TRBD2 may be the D gene (5 bases each). This CDR3 comprises 15 residues. Germline V gives CDR1 LGHDT, CDR2 YNNKEL (reference sequence). The V gene lost 4 bases and the J gene lost 2 bases, with 15 bases spanning the gap. The chain's CDR3 is CASSPSGTTTYEQYF. The CDR3 DNA is TGTGCCAGCAGCCCCTCTGGGACGACAACCTACGAGCAGTACTTC.

The V and J genes are TRBV9 and TRBJ2-6; unclear D gene. The V end was cut by 0 bases, the J end by 0 bases, with 7 bases between. The CDR3 sequence is 16 residues long. Germline lookup yields CDR1 SGDLS and CDR2 YYNGEE. CDR3 protein: CASSVEANSGANVLTF. DNA of the CDR3: TGTGCCAGCAGCGTAGAGGCAAACTCTGGGGCCAACGTCCTGACTTTC.

This clonotype appeared many times. The V call is TRBV28, the J call TRBJ1-5; possible D gene TRBD1, 6 bases. Germline V gene sequence: CDR1 MDHEN, CDR2 SYDVKM. The CDR3 has 14 residues. Trimming stripped 5 bases from V and 3 bases from J, with 11 bases between. In DNA, the CDR3 is TGTGCCAGCAGTCCTAACAGGGCCAATCAGCCCCAGCATTTT. It yields the protein CASSPNRANQPQHF.

This clonotype occurred many times. The rearrangement links TRBV14 to TRBJ2-7; D remains unclear. Germline CDR1 and CDR2: SGHDN and FVKESK. This CDR3 spans 11 amino acids. The V gene lost 1 base and the J gene lost 6 bases, with 4 bases spanning the gap. The CDR3 spells CASSQGVEQYF. The CDR3 nucleotides read TGTGCCAGCAGCCAAGGAGTCGAGCAGTACTTC.

This clonotype was counted many times. This chain joins TRBV28 and TRBJ1-2; 8 nucleotides match TRBD1. J lost 7 bases, V lost 1 base, and 5 bases had no gene match. The CDR3 consists of 14 residues. CDR1 and CDR2 (germline): MDHEN, SYDVKM. CDR3 bases: TGTGCCAGCAGTTTATTGTCAGGGGGCCGTGGCTACACCTTC. Residues: CASSLLSGGRGYTF.

This clonotype has at least ten counts. The chain joins TRBV12-3 or TRBV12-4 to TRBJ2-2, with D unresolved. This CDR3 has 12 residues. V was shortened by 2 bases and J by 3 bases, with 1 base between the two germline ends. In nucleotides, the CDR3 is TGTGCCAGCAGTTTACACACCGGGGAGCTGTTTTTT. As protein: CASSLHTGELFF.